What follows are 27 T cell receptor beta chains derived from one specimen sequenced in a study of glioma-infiltrating T cells after dendritic cell vaccination. Produced via immunoSEQ multiplex PCR; TCRdb's table is partial and in-frame only. The profile shows 80,000 to 95,000 clones, roughly 85% of them singletons. Sample time point: after dendritic cell vaccination, including at tumor progression/relapse. This specimen was blood, taken after dendritic cell vaccination. These receptors originate from a human donor with glioblastoma.

The gene calls are TRBV9 and TRBJ2-3; 11 bases are a match to TRBD2. V gave up 3 bases and J gave up 2 bases; unmatched junction bases: 5. This CDR3 has 16 amino acids. Germline CDR1 reads SGDLS; CDR2 reads YYNGEE. As DNA, the CDR3 is TGTGCCAGCAGCGATATAGCGGGGGGGCCCACAGATACGCAGTATTTT. Residues: CASSDIAGGPTDTQYF.

The rearrangement uses TRBV4-1 and TRBJ2-3; D gene uncertain. V lost 1 base, J lost 1 base, and 3 bases lay in between. From germline, CDR1 is MGHRA and CDR2 YSYEKL. The CDR3 consists of 13 residues. The CDR3 DNA is TGCGCCAGCAGCCAAGTCGGCACAGATACGCAGTATTTT. Translation: CASSQVGTDTQYF.

This clone came up a few times. The V and J genes are TRBV9 and TRBJ1-4, with TRBD1 matching over 8 bases. The CDR3 spans 19 residues. V shed 4 bases, J shed 5 bases, and the junction held 19 bases outside the gene matches. Germline V gene data show CDR1 as SGDLS and CDR2 as YYNGEE. Here the CDR3 reads CASSRYSHARTGINEKLFF. The CDR3, as DNA: TGTGCCAGCAGCCGGTACTCCCATGCCCGGACAGGGATAAATGAAAAACTGTTTTTT.

The chain has TRBV6-6 and TRBJ2-1, with no clear D. This CDR3 spans 12 amino acids. Between the trimmed V and J ends, which lost 6 bases and 6 bases, there was a span of 9 bases. Looked up from germline, CDR1 is MNHNY and CDR2 is SVGAGI (reference sequence). For the CDR3, the DNA is TGTGCCAGCAGCCTTAGTAGCAATGAGCAGTTCTTC. Protein: CASSLSSNEQFF.

The chain carries TRBV5-8 and TRBJ2-1, with D tentatively TRBD1 (6 bases). Trimming took off 4 bases at V and 4 bases at J, with 15 bases between the two ends. Germline CDR1 and CDR2: SGHTS and YDEGEE. The CDR3 covers 15 residues. The CDR3 protein is CASSPGTQPYNEQFF. Written as DNA, the CDR3 is TGTGCCAGCAGCCCCGGGACACAACCTTACAATGAGCAGTTCTTC.

This rearrangement joins TRBV7-9 to TRBJ1-6, with D tentatively TRBD1 (6 bases). Germline values: CDR1 SEHNR, CDR2 FQNEAQ (reference sequence). CDR3 length equals 15 residues. Between the trimmed V and J ends, which lost 1 base and 9 bases, there was a span of 13 bases. In DNA, the CDR3 is TGTGCCAGCAGCTTAGATCGGGGGGCAGGTTCACCCCTCCACTTT. Residues: CASSLDRGAGSPLHF.

The chain uses TRBV28 and TRBJ2-1; 15 nucleotides align to TRBD2. This CDR3 has 17 residues. V dropped 10 bases and J dropped 1; count of bases not matched to a gene: 8. The germline V gene encodes CDR1 MDHEN and CDR2 SYDVKM. The CDR3 spells CAIAGLAGGPSYNEQFF. The CDR3 DNA reads as TGTGCCATTGCGGGACTAGCGGGAGGCCCATCCTACAATGAGCAGTTCTTC.

The J gene is TRBJ2-2, the V gene TRBV9, with TRBD1 matching 10 bases. Germline CDR1 reads SGDLS; CDR2 reads YYNGEE. This CDR3 spans 15 amino acids. The ends lost 4 bases at V and 7 bases at J; junction bases unmatched: 7. CDR3 loop: CASSTGQGSIGELFF. Here the CDR3 DNA reads TGTGCCAGCAGCACGGGACAGGGGTCGATCGGGGAGCTGTTTTTT.

The chain recombines TRBV6-5 with TRBJ2-3; 12 bases map to TRBD2. This CDR3 has 16 amino acids. CDR1 MNHEY and CDR2 SVGAGI come from the germline V gene. The ends lost 0 bases at V and 6 bases at J; junction bases unmatched: 4. CDR3 sequence: CASSYSDTSGRDTQYF. The CDR3 bases are TGTGCCAGCAGTTACTCAGACACTAGCGGGAGGGATACGCAGTATTTT.

The chain uses TRBV18 and TRBJ2-1, with D perhaps TRBD2 (5 bases). Per the germline V gene, CDR1 is KGHSH and CDR2 is LQKENI. The CDR3 sequence is 15 residues long. V dropped 8 bases and J dropped 0 bases, with 14 bases sitting between them. CDR3 nucleotide sequence: TGTGCCAGCACCTCTGAACGGGACTCCTACAATGAGCAGTTCTTC. It encodes CASTSERDSYNEQFF.

The genes are TRBV28 and TRBJ2-1, with 8 bases identical to TRBD2. The trim removed 6 bases at V and 5 bases at J, leaving 3 bases unmatched. CDR1 and CDR2 (germline): MDHEN, SYDVKM. CDR3 length: 13 residues. The CDR3 coding sequence is TGTGCCAGCAGGCTAGCGGGCCACAATGAGCAGTTCTTC. It is translated as CASRLAGHNEQFF.

This sequence joins TRBV10-1 and TRBJ1-1; 8 nucleotides match TRBD1. V was clipped by 7 bases and J by 1 base; unmatched bases: 8. CDR1 and CDR2 from the germline V gene are WNHNN and SYGVQD (reference sequence). This CDR3 spans 15 amino acids. For the CDR3, the DNA is TGCGCCAGCACCCAGACCGGGACAGGGAACACTGAAGCTTTCTTT. This encodes CASTQTGTGNTEAFF.

This clone was counted a single time. This chain joins TRBV7-2 and TRBJ2-5; no clear D gene. The ends were cut back, 5 bases at V and 4 bases at J, with 5 bases in the middle. There are 11 residues in the CDR3. CDR1 is SGHTA, CDR2 FQGNSA, per germline. Here the CDR3 reads CASSLLETQYF. Here the CDR3 DNA reads TGTGCCAGCAGCCTTTTAGAGACCCAGTACTTC.

Notes on this clone: At the DNA level, this CDR3 is encoded by other sequences in the same sample as well. V usage is TRBV5-1 and J usage is TRBJ1-1; D is undetermined. Germline V lookup: CDR1 SGHRS, CDR2 YFSETQ. This CDR3 comprises 13 residues. Trimming stripped 2 bases from V and 1 base from J, with 6 bases between. The CDR3 DNA is TGCGCCAGCAGCTTAAATAGGAACACTGAAGCTTTCTTT. This translates into CASSLNRNTEAFF.

The CDR3 loop reads CASSLSQNFPNEKLFF. The CDR3 coding sequence is TGTGCCAGCAGTTTATCTCAGAATTTCCCTAATGAAAAACTGTTTTTT. The genes are TRBV28 and TRBJ1-4; D is unclear. V shed 1 base and J shed 3 bases, with 12 bases lying between them. The germline gives CDR1 MDHEN, CDR2 SYDVKM. CDR3 length: 16 residues. The full variable domain, with the rest looked up from reference TRBV28 and TRBJ1-4, is DVKVTQSSRYLVKRTGEKVFLECVQDMDHENMFWYRQDPGLGLRLIYFSYDVKMKEKGDIPEGYSVSREKKERFSLILESASTNQTSMYLCASSLSQNFPNEKLFFGSGTQLSVL.

This clone has just one count. The chain has TRBV7-3 and TRBJ1-5; D possibly corresponds to TRBD1 (6 bases). V was trimmed by 5 bases and J by 5 bases, leaving 10 bases between them. CDR3 length: 13 residues. CDR1 is SGHTA, CDR2 FQGTGA, per germline. For the CDR3, the DNA is TGTGCCAGCAGCGCGGACAGCGATCAGCCCCAGCATTTT. Protein: CASSADSDQPQHF.

The chain joins TRBV9 to TRBJ1-2; unclear D gene. Germline-derived CDR1 and CDR2 are SGDLS and YYNGEE. CDR3 length equals 14 residues. Trimming pared 0 bases from V and 4 bases from J, leaving 10 bases between. Here the CDR3 reads CASSVEPGFYGYTF. The CDR3 DNA reads as TGTGCCAGCAGCGTAGAGCCGGGGTTCTATGGCTACACCTTC.

The chain links TRBV4-1 to TRBJ2-5; D remains unclear. The CDR3 extends over 13 amino acids. Germline V gene sequence: CDR1 MGHRA, CDR2 YSYEKL. The V end was cut by 1 base, the J end by 0 bases, with 3 bases between. CDR3 region: CASSQAYQETQYF. In DNA form, the CDR3 reads TGCGCCAGCAGCCAAGCGTACCAAGAGACCCAGTACTTC.

J is TRBJ2-7 and V is TRBV28; a possible D gene is TRBD2 (5 bases). The germline CDR1 and CDR2 sequences are MDHEN and SYDVKM. CDR3 length: 14 residues. V was pared by 3 bases and J by 2 bases, with 11 bases between. The CDR3 is CASSLRVGTYEQYF. The CDR3 DNA reads as TGTGCCAGCAGTTTGAGGGTGGGGACCTACGAGCAGTACTTC.

The chain joins TRBV7-2 to TRBJ2-7, with 8 bases fitting TRBD1. This CDR3 contains 15 residues. The V gene's germline CDR1 is SGHTA and CDR2 FQGNSA. Germline trimming cut 4 bases from V and 3 bases from J; bases unmatched to any gene: 8. The DNA of the CDR3 is TGTGCCAGCAGCTACCCTCAGGGGGCTGGCTACGAGCAGTACTTC. Translated, it gives CASSYPQGAGYEQYF.

A few counts support this clone. V is TRBV18 and J is TRBJ2-3, with D hard to call. Germline V CDR1 and CDR2: KGHSH, LQKENI. V lost 1 base, J lost 4 bases, and 9 bases lay in between. The CDR3 is 14 amino acids. The CDR3 loop is CASSPRARSDTQYF. CDR3 DNA sequence: TGTGCCAGCTCACCACGGGCAAGATCAGATACGCAGTATTTT.

This clone was observed once. The J gene is TRBJ1-4, the V gene TRBV27, with 9 bases matching TRBD1. Per the germline V gene, CDR1 is MNHEY and CDR2 is SMNVEV (reference sequence). V gave up 3 bases and J gave up 7 bases; unmatched junction bases: 9. The CDR3 consists of 16 residues. The CDR3 loop is CASSLIKGQGFEKLFF. The CDR3 nucleotides read TGTGCCAGCAGTTTGATCAAGGGACAGGGTTTTGAAAAACTGTTTTTT.

This chain joins TRBV7-3 and TRBJ1-1; TRBD1 might be the D (6 bases). Germline lookup yields CDR1 SGHTA and CDR2 FQGTGA. CDR3 size: 13 residues. The V end lost 6 bases, the J end lost 1 base, and 9 bases lay between the germline ends. The CDR3 sequence is CASRQGENTEAFF. Here the CDR3 DNA reads TGTGCCAGCAGACAGGGAGAGAACACTGAAGCTTTCTTT.

This sequence joins TRBV9 and TRBJ2-5; 10 nucleotides line up with TRBD1. CDR1 SGDLS and CDR2 YYNGEE come from the germline V gene. The CDR3 sequence is 15 residues long. V lost 3 bases and J lost 4; bases outside the gene matches: 6. CDR3 in amino acids: CASSARDRGGETQYF. The CDR3 region has the DNA TGTGCCAGCAGCGCCCGGGACAGGGGTGGAGAGACCCAGTACTTC.

In its sample, this clone was seen once. The chain is built from TRBV5-1 and TRBJ2-5, with 11 bases identical to TRBD2. Germline CDR1 reads SGHRS; CDR2 reads YFSETQ. The CDR3 sequence is 15 residues long. Trimming removed 4 bases from V and 4 bases from J; junction bases left unmatched: 6. CDR3 in DNA: TGCGCCAGCAGCCCAGGACTAGCGGGCGGAGAGACCCAGTACTTC. It is translated as CASSPGLAGGETQYF. The variable domain in full, with the rest retrieved from reference TRBV5-1 and TRBJ2-5, is KAGVTQTPRYLIKTRGQQVTLSCSPISGHRSVSWYQQTPGQGLQFLFEYFSETQRNKGNFPGRFSGRQFSNSRSEMNVSTLELGDSALYLCASSPGLAGGETQYFGPGTRLLVL.

The rearrangement links TRBV5-1 to TRBJ2-1; 8 bases are a match to TRBD2. The germline V gene has CDR1 SGHRS and CDR2 YFSETQ. V dropped 0 bases and J dropped 7; count of bases not matched to a gene: 3. This CDR3 spans 14 amino acids. CDR3 bases: TGCGCCAGCAGCTTGGGGGTAGCGGGGAATGAGCAGTTCTTC. Translated, it gives CASSLGVAGNEQFF.

The genes are TRBV9 and TRBJ2-5; 8 bases agree with TRBD2. V was pared by 0 bases and J by 9 bases, with 16 bases of the junction left unmatched. Germline V gives CDR1 SGDLS, CDR2 YYNGEE. The CDR3 extends over 17 amino acids. CDR3 in DNA: TGTGCCAGCAGCGTAGCTACGAGAGCGGGGGCCCCACCCCCCCAGTACTTC. It specifies CASSVATRAGAPPPQYF.